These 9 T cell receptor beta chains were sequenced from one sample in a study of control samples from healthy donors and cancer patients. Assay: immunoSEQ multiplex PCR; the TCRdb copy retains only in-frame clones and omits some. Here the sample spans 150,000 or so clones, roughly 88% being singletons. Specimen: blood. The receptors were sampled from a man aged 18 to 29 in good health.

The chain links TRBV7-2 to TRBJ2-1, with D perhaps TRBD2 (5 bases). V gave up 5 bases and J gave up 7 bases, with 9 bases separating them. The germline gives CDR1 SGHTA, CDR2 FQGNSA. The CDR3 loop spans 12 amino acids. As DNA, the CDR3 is TGTGCCAGCAGCCCTAGCCGTAATGAGCAGTTCTTC. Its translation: CASSPSRNEQFF.

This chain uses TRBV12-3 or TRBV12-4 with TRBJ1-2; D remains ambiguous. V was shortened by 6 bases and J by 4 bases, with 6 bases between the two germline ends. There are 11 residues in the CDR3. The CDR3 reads CASRVGYGYTF. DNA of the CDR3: TGTGCCAGCAGGGTAGGCTATGGCTACACCTTC.

The CDR3 is CASSLTDNYGYTF. The CDR3 DNA is TGTGCCAGCAGTTTGACAGATAACTATGGCTACACCTTC. The chain couples TRBV12-3 or TRBV12-4 to TRBJ1-2; D is possibly TRBD1 (5 bases). This CDR3 has 13 residues. V lost 3 bases and J 1 base, leaving 6 bases between the germline ends.

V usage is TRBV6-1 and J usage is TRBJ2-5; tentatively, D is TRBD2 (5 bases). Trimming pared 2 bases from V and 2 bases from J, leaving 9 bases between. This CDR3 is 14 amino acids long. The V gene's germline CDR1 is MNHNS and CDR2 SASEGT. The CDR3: CASSESTSQETQYF. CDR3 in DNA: TGTGCCAGCAGTGAATCAACTAGTCAAGAGACCCAGTACTTC.

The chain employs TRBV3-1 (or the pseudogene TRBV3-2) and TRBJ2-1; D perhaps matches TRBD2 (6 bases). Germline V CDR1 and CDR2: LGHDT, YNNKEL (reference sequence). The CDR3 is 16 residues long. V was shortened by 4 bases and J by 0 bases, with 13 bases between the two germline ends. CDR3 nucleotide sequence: TGTGCCAGCAGCCCCCGTCTGACTAGCTCCTACAATGAGCAGTTCTTC. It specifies CASSPRLTSSYNEQFF.

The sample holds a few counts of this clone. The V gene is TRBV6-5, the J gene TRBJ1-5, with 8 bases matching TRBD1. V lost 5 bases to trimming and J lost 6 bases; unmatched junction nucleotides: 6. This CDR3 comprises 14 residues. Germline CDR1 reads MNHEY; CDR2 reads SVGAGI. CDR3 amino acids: CASSRTGTGQPQHF. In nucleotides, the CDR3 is TGTGCCAGCAGTCGTACAGGGACAGGTCAGCCCCAGCATTTT.

The CDR3 loop reads CASSFGTDNSPLHF. CDR3 DNA: TGTGCCAGCAGCTTTGGGACAGATAATTCACCCCTCCACTTT. The V and J genes are TRBV5-6 and TRBJ1-6, with TRBD1 matching 7 bases. After removal of 2 bases from V and 5 bases from J, the junction contained 1 base not matched to a gene. The CDR3 covers 14 residues. Germline V lookup: CDR1 SGHDT, CDR2 YYEEEE.

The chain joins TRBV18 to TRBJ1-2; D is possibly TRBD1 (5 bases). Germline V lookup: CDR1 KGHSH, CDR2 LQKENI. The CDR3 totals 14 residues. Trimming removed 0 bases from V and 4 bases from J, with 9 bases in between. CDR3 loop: CASSPPTTAYGYTF. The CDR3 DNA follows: TGTGCCAGCTCACCACCAACGACAGCCTATGGCTACACCTTC. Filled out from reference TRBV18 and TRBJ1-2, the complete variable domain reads NAGVMQNPRHLVRRRGQEARLRCSPMKGHSHVYWYRQLPEEGLKFMVYLQKENIIDESGMPKERFSAEFPKEGPSILRIQQVVRGDSAAYFCASSPPTTAYGYTFGSGTRLTVV.

CDR3 sequence: CASSQGTGLGYTF. As DNA, the CDR3 is TGCGCCAGCAGTCAGGGGACAGGGCTTGGCTACACCTTC. The rearrangement links TRBV5-1 to TRBJ1-2; 9 bases align to TRBD1. Germline V lookup: CDR1 SGHRS, CDR2 YFSETQ. The CDR3 sequence is 13 residues long. J was trimmed by 7 bases and V by 5 bases; bases with no gene match: 6. The variable domain in full, with the rest retrieved from reference TRBV5-1 and TRBJ1-2, is KAGVTQTPRYLIKTRGQQVTLSCSPISGHRSVSWYQQTPGQGLQFLFEYFSETQRNKGNFPGRFSGRQFSNSRSEMNVSTLELGDSALYLCASSQGTGLGYTFGSGTRLTVV.